Listed here is a single T cell receptor beta chain. The sample originates from a study of blood T cell repertoires in COVID-19. This CDR3 spans 13 amino acids. Germline CDR1 reads LGHDT; CDR2 reads YNNKEL (reference sequence). V lost 3 bases and J lost 2, with 8 bases in between. The method was immunoSEQ multiplex PCR; TCRdb's version includes in-frame clones alone and lacks a portion of them. The sample records around 150,000 clones, almost 85% being singletons. Cohorts were based on clinical histories the participants reported. This receptor was identified in a woman in her forties or fifties with acute COVID-19. Sequenced material: PBMCs or T cells enriched from blood (not recorded which). The chain is built from TRBV3-1 (or the pseudogene TRBV3-2) and TRBJ2-7; maybe TRBD1 (6 bases). The DNA of the CDR3 is TGTGCCAGCAGCCAGTCAGGGGCCTACGAGCAGTACTTC. Its translation: CASSQSGAYEQYF.